These T cell receptor beta chains were read from a single sample in a study of blood T cell repertoires in COVID-19. Data came from immunoSEQ multiplex PCR; TCRdb stores just in-frame clones and leaves some out. The table has about 95,000 clones, about 90% seen once. The sample comprised peripheral blood. The receptors were sampled from a human donor in a cohort sampled during active COVID-19. The CDR3 runs from the conserved cysteine through the conserved F or W. The D gene is left open where the match is weak. Not all rows give a size; the values are once, few, many and, for expanded clones, a class.

J gene,V gene,D gene,clone size,CDR3 length,CDR3 protein,CDR3 DNA
TRBJ2-7,TRBV27,TRBD1,few,14,CASMKDRGTYEQYF,TGTGCCAGCATGAAGGACAGGGGCACCTACGAGCAGTACTTC
TRBJ1-2,TRBV20-1,NA,NA,11,CSAEQGYGYTF,TGCAGTGCTGAACAGGGCTATGGCTACACCTTC
TRBJ2-3,TRBV4-2,TRBD2,once,15,CASSLSLRGGDTQYF,TGTGCCAGCAGCCTCTCCCTCCGGGGGGGAGATACGCAGTATTTT
TRBJ2-5,TRBV9,NA,NA,15,CASSVDAGIQETQYF,TGTGCCAGCAGCGTAGACGCGGGGATCCAAGAGACCCAGTACTTC
TRBJ1-1,TRBV12-3/TRBV12-4,TRBD1,NA,13,CASSYRGRTEAFF,TGTGCCAGCAGTTACAGGGGCCGCACTGAAGCTTTCTTT
TRBJ2-5,TRBV5-4,TRBD1,NA,16,CASSLADRGHQETQYF,TGTGCCAGCAGCTTGGCTGACAGGGGGCACCAGGAGACCCAGTACTTC
TRBJ1-1,TRBV6-5,NA,NA,15,CASSKADRSYTEAFF,TGTGCCAGCAGTAAGGCTGACAGAAGCTACACTGAAGCTTTCTTT
TRBJ2-7,TRBV4-2,NA,few,13,CASSQAAASEQYF,TGTGCCAGCAGCCAAGCGGCGGCTAGCGAGCAGTACTTC
TRBJ2-6,TRBV7-2,NA,NA,14,CASRRASGANVLTF,TGTGCCAGCAGGAGGGCTTCCGGGGCCAACGTCCTGACTTTC
TRBJ1-2,TRBV6-5,TRBD1,few,15,CASRIGQGPNYGYTF,TGTGCCAGCAGAATAGGACAGGGGCCTAACTATGGCTACACCTTC
TRBJ1-1,TRBV7-2,NA,NA,14,CASSFVAYTTEAFF,TGTGCCAGCAGCTTTGTCGCATACACCACTGAAGCTTTCTTT
TRBJ1-2,TRBV19,TRBD1,NA,15,CASTLSQGAYYGYTF,TGTGCCAGTACCCTGTCCCAGGGGGCGTACTATGGCTACACCTTC
TRBJ1-2,TRBV2,TRBD1,few,13,CASHRGLNYGYTF,TGTGCCTCCCACAGGGGCTTAAACTATGGCTACACCTTC
TRBJ2-7,TRBV27,NA,NA,15,CASSPPPGFSYEQYF,TGTGCCAGCAGTCCCCCCCCGGGGTTTTCCTACGAGCAGTACTTC
TRBJ2-6,TRBV5-1,TRBD2,once,15,CASSRGSSGANVLTF,TGCGCCAGCAGCCGCGGGAGCTCTGGGGCCAACGTCCTGACTTTC
TRBJ1-5,TRBV27,NA,NA,16,CASSPTTGPLNQPQHF,TGTGCCAGCAGTCCGACTACAGGGCCCCTCAATCAGCCCCAGCATTTT
TRBJ1-2,TRBV5-3,TRBD1,NA,13,CARSRTGDLGYTF,TGTGCCAGAAGCCGGACAGGGGACCTGGGCTACACCTTC
TRBJ2-5,TRBV5-6,TRBD1,NA,14,CASSWDRRQETQYF,TGTGCCAGCAGCTGGGACAGAAGACAAGAGACCCAGTACTTC
TRBJ2-7,TRBV4-3,TRBD1,NA,16,CASSQEAGQGGREQYF,TGCGCCAGCAGCCAAGAAGCGGGACAGGGGGGTCGTGAGCAGTACTTC
TRBJ2-2,TRBV7-3,NA,NA,15,CASSFTAIPPGELFF,TGTGCCAGCAGCTTCACCGCGATACCCCCCGGGGAGCTGTTTTTT
TRBJ1-1,TRBV10-3,TRBD1,NA,13,CAISGTGDTEAFF,TGTGCCATCAGCGGGACAGGGGATACTGAAGCTTTCTTT
TRBJ2-1,TRBV5-6,TRBD1,NA,14,CASKTGGSYNEQFF,TGTGCCAGCAAAACAGGGGGTTCCTACAATGAGCAGTTCTTC
TRBJ2-6,TRBV14,NA,NA,15,CASSQGAGRANVLTF,TGTGCCAGCAGCCAAGGGGCGGGTCGGGCCAACGTCCTGACTTTC